What follows are 24 T cell receptor beta chains derived from one specimen sequenced in a study of T cells in localized non-small cell lung cancer. Repertoires were generated with immunoSEQ multiplex PCR, while TCRdb's copy carries only in-frame clones and drops some. The repertoire holds fewer than 25,000 clones, with around 90% as singletons. Here the sequenced sample was peripheral blood, taken before any cancer treatment. The receptors stem from a male donor at least 60 years old with stage I squamous cell lung carcinoma.

The chain has TRBV4-1 and TRBJ1-3, with D unresolved. Germline V CDR1 and CDR2: MGHRA, YSYEKL. The V end lost 0 bases, the J end lost 4 bases, and 4 bases lay between the germline ends. The CDR3 has 13 residues. In nucleotides, the CDR3 is TGCGCCAGCAGCCAAGATCTCGGAAACACCATATATTTT. This sequence encodes CASSQDLGNTIYF.

The chain recombines TRBV25-1 with TRBJ1-1, with 7 nucleotides matching TRBD1. This CDR3 contains 15 residues. Germline loops: CDR1 MGHDK, CDR2 SYGVNS. After removal of 0 bases from V and 5 bases from J, the junction contained 6 bases not matched to a gene. DNA of the CDR3: TGTGCCAGCAGTGAATATAAGGGGGCACGTACTGAAGCTTTCTTT. Translation gives CASSEYKGARTEAFF.

In DNA form, the CDR3 reads TGTGCCAGCAGTGAAGTAGGTGGACAGGGATATTCACCCCTCCACTTT. Translating it yields CASSEVGGQGYSPLHF. The chain recombines TRBV25-1 with TRBJ1-6, with 8 bases fitting TRBD1. V lost 2 bases, J lost 8 bases, and 8 bases stayed unmatched. The CDR3 is 16 amino acids. The germline gives CDR1 MGHDK, CDR2 SYGVNS.

The rearrangement joins TRBV5-1 to TRBJ2-5; 10 bases are a match to TRBD1. Germline CDR1 reads SGHRS; CDR2 reads YFSETQ. The CDR3 is 15 residues long. The V segment lost 4 bases and the J segment 5 bases; nucleotides outside the gene matches: 8. The CDR3 sequence is CASSLGTGVRETQYF. In DNA form, the CDR3 reads TGCGCCAGCAGCCTGGGGACAGGGGTGAGGGAGACCCAGTACTTC. The variable domain in full, completed from reference TRBV5-1 and TRBJ2-5, reads KAGVTQTPRYLIKTRGQQVTLSCSPISGHRSVSWYQQTPGQGLQFLFEYFSETQRNKGNFPGRFSGRQFSNSRSEMNVSTLELGDSALYLCASSLGTGVRETQYFGPGTRLLVL.

The V gene is TRBV5-5, the J gene TRBJ1-1; D possibly corresponds to TRBD1 (6 bases). Germline V gives CDR1 SGHKS, CDR2 YYEKEE (reference sequence). The ends were cut back, 4 bases at V and 3 bases at J, with 13 bases in the middle. The CDR3 consists of 14 residues. CDR3 region: CASSGREGDTEAFF. As DNA, the CDR3 is TGTGCCAGCAGCGGACGGGAGGGGGACACTGAAGCTTTCTTT.

The V gene is TRBV19, the J gene TRBJ1-2; unclear D gene. The CDR3 extends over 12 amino acids. CDR1 and CDR2 from the germline V gene are LNHDA and SQIVND (reference sequence). With 4 bases removed from V and 7 bases from J, the gap between germline ends came to 10 bases. CDR3 nucleotides: TGTGCCAGTAGTACCCTGCGGGTTGGCTACACCTTC. Translated: CASSTLRVGYTF.

This clone came up once. The chain couples TRBV4-3 to TRBJ1-1; TRBD1 aligns across 9 bases. Losses at the gene ends were 5 bases for V and 7 bases for J; bases not matched to a gene: 8. CDR1 is LGHNA and CDR2 is YSLEER in the germline V gene. CDR3 length: 14 amino acids. As DNA, the CDR3 is TGCGCCAGCAGCGTTGGGACAGGGTCCGATGAAGCTTTCTTT. This encodes CASSVGTGSDEAFF.

V and J are TRBV30 and TRBJ1-1; D is unresolved. Trimming stripped 2 bases from V and 6 bases from J, with 13 bases between. The CDR3 has 13 residues. The germline gives CDR1 GTSNPN, CDR2 SVGIG (reference sequence). In DNA form, the CDR3 reads TGTGCCTGGAGTCTCCCGACGGTCCCTGAAGCTTTCTTT. This sequence encodes CAWSLPTVPEAFF.

The chain recombines TRBV6-6 with TRBJ1-2; D perhaps matches TRBD1 (5 bases). The CDR3 is 16 amino acids. Trimming left V 7 bases short and J 8 bases short, with 26 bases between. Germline V lookup: CDR1 MNHNY, CDR2 SVGAGI (reference sequence). For the CDR3, the DNA is TGTGCCAGCACTTTCACCTCCGTGGGGGGGGTATGGGGCTACACCTTC. Translating it yields CASTFTSVGGVWGYTF.

The rearrangement links TRBV6-5 to TRBJ1-1, with D maybe TRBD1 (5 bases). Germline assignment: CDR1 MNHEY and CDR2 SVGAGI. The CDR3 spans 14 residues. The V end was cut by 7 bases, the J end by 2 bases, with 14 bases between. This chain's CDR3 is CASTPTQGNTEAFF. The CDR3 DNA sequence: TGTGCCAGCACCCCGACGCAGGGAAACACTGAAGCTTTCTTT.

The CDR3 sequence: CSVPTSSPNNYGYTF. The CDR3 bases are TGCAGCGTCCCTACCTCATCGCCTAATAACTATGGCTACACCTTC. The genes are TRBV29-1 and TRBJ1-2, with no clear D. The V gene's germline CDR1 is SQVTM and CDR2 ANQGSEA. The CDR3 extends over 15 amino acids. V gave up 6 bases and J gave up 1 base, with 18 bases separating them.

V is TRBV5-4 and J is TRBJ2-7, with D hard to call. V lost 0 bases and J lost 6, with 7 bases in between. Looked up from germline, CDR1 is SGHNT and CDR2 is YYREEE (reference sequence). This CDR3 is built from 12 residues. This chain's CDR3 is CASSLDGREQYF. For the CDR3, the DNA is TGTGCCAGCAGCTTGGATGGGCGCGAGCAGTACTTC.

This chain links TRBV10-3 with TRBJ2-5, with 9 bases lining up with TRBD2. The CDR3 has 12 amino acids. Germline-derived CDR1 and CDR2 are ENHRY and SYGVKD. V dropped 10 bases and J dropped 1; count of bases not matched to a gene: 1. Here the CDR3 reads CATGLAQETQYF. The CDR3 DNA reads as TGTGCCACGGGACTAGCCCAAGAGACCCAGTACTTC.

The rearrangement links TRBV6-6 to TRBJ2-7, with D possibly being TRBD2 (6 bases). Trimming took off 8 bases at V and 1 base at J, with 12 bases between the two ends. CDR3 length: 13 amino acids. Germline V gives CDR1 MNHNY, CDR2 SVGAGI (reference sequence). Here the CDR3 reads CASQGLRSYEQYF. As DNA, the CDR3 is TGTGCCAGCCAGGGACTCCGGTCCTACGAGCAGTACTTC.

V is TRBV19 and J is TRBJ2-5; weak D call: TRBD1 (5 bases). The tail of the sequence fits TRBJ2-7 better, so the J call may be wrong. Per germline, CDR1 LNHDA and CDR2 SQIVND (reference sequence). This CDR3 comprises 14 residues. The CDR3 DNA sequence: TGTGCCAGTAGTGTGACAGTGGTCTCCTACGAGCAGTACTTC. Translating gives CASSVTVVSYEQYF.

The V and J genes are TRBV25-1 and TRBJ2-5; the D gene could be TRBD1 or TRBD2 (6 bases each). The V end was cut by 3 bases, the J end by 5 bases, with 16 bases between. This CDR3 has 15 residues. Per the germline V gene, CDR1 is MGHDK and CDR2 is SYGVNS. CDR3 loop: CASSERGALRETQYF. Here the CDR3 DNA reads TGTGCCAGCAGTGAGAGGGGGGCCCTTCGGGAGACCCAGTACTTC.

The chain carries TRBV27 and TRBJ2-7; weak D call: TRBD1 (6 bases). V lost 2 bases, J lost 1 base, and 15 bases lay in between. This CDR3 contains 16 residues. From germline, CDR1 is MNHEY and CDR2 SMNVEV (reference sequence). The CDR3 loop is CASSLRYRDLSYEQYF. CDR3 nucleotide sequence: TGTGCCAGCAGTTTAAGATACAGGGACCTTTCCTACGAGCAGTACTTC.

The chain links TRBV25-1 to TRBJ2-7; 8 bases line up with TRBD1. After removal of 6 bases from V and 5 bases from J, the junction contained 6 bases not matched to a gene. Germline loops: CDR1 MGHDK, CDR2 SYGVNS. The CDR3 contains 13 residues. CDR3 sequence (DNA): TGTGCCAGCAGCAGACAGGGGATCCACGAGCAGTACTTC. This gives the protein CASSRQGIHEQYF.

The chain couples TRBV5-1 to TRBJ1-1; D is ambiguous. Per the germline V gene, CDR1 is SGHRS and CDR2 is YFSETQ. The V and J ends lost 4 bases and 2 bases respectively, with 12 bases between them. The CDR3 has 14 amino acids. The chain's CDR3 is CASSIREKNTEAFF. CDR3 sequence (DNA): TGCGCCAGCAGCATCCGGGAGAAAAACACTGAAGCTTTCTTT.

This clone appeared once. The chain is built from TRBV5-4 and TRBJ2-2, with 8 bases fitting TRBD2. CDR1 and CDR2 (germline): SGHNT, YYREEE (reference sequence). V shed 0 bases and J 3 bases; nucleotides not matched to a gene: 4. This CDR3 has 16 residues. The CDR3 loop is CASSLDGGGYTGELFF. CDR3 DNA sequence: TGTGCCAGCAGCTTGGATGGCGGGGGGTACACCGGGGAGCTGTTTTTT.

The genes are TRBV9 and TRBJ1-6; D is unclear. The CDR3 consists of 15 residues. V gave up 0 bases and J gave up 9 bases, with 13 bases separating them. The germline V gene encodes CDR1 SGDLS and CDR2 YYNGEE. This CDR3 is CASSVGGKGSSPLHF. The CDR3 DNA sequence: TGTGCCAGCAGCGTAGGAGGGAAAGGCAGTTCACCCCTCCACTTT.

The chain is built from TRBV19 and TRBJ1-4, with TRBD1 matching 7 bases. This CDR3 comprises 13 residues. V shed 4 bases and J 7 bases; nucleotides not matched to a gene: 3. CDR1 is LNHDA and CDR2 is SQIVND in the germline V gene (reference sequence). For the CDR3, the DNA is TGTGCCAGTAGTACGAACAGGGGTGAAAAACTGTTTTTT. It encodes CASSTNRGEKLFF.

The chain has TRBV6-1 and TRBJ1-1, with D perhaps matching TRBD1 (6 bases). Germline V gene data show CDR1 as MNHNS and CDR2 as SASEGT. This CDR3 region has 19 residues. V lost 2 bases and J lost 1, with 23 bases in between. CDR3 amino acids: CASSESWSGAWGANTEAFF. As DNA, the CDR3 is TGTGCCAGCAGTGAATCTTGGTCAGGGGCTTGGGGGGCGAACACTGAAGCTTTCTTT.

The V call is TRBV30, the J call TRBJ1-4; D unclear. Germline lookup yields CDR1 GTSNPN and CDR2 SVGIG (reference sequence). This CDR3 has 12 residues. The V end was cut by 4 bases, the J end by 3 bases, with 6 bases between. The CDR3, as DNA: TGTGCCTGGACCGGGCCTAATGAAAAACTGTTTTTT. Its protein product is CAWTGPNEKLFF.